A single sample gave rise to the 6 T cell receptor beta chains below, sequenced in a study of regulatory T cells in long-lasting Graves disease. Combining iRepertoire HTBI primers with Arm-PCR of CDR3 regions, the authors built TCR beta libraries. In TCRdb, the multiplex PCR reads were re-called with MiXCR into one record per CDR3 protein. The sample lists 240,000 or so distinct CDR3 sequences, roughly a fifth seen once, with more than 11% in the top ten. Time point specified: newly diagnosed GD, antithyroid drugs for less than 3 months. PBMC RNA served as the TCR library source. Here the sequenced sample was peripheral blood mononuclear cells (PBMCs), taken at new diagnosis, from a patient treated with antithyroid drugs. These TCRs come from a female donor with Graves disease.

The V call is TRBV10-3, the J call TRBJ1-1; no definite D call. Germline CDR1 and CDR2: ENHRY and SYGVKD. The ends were cut back, 2 bases at V and 2 bases at J, with 9 bases in the middle. The length of the CDR3 is 14 residues. The CDR3 DNA reads TGTGCCATCAGTGAGGATGGCCAAAACACTGAAGCTTTCTTT. Protein product: CAISEDGQNTEAFF.

This clonotype was recorded many times. The chain recombines TRBV3-1 with TRBJ2-5; D is unresolved. Germline V gene lookup returns CDR1 LGHDT and CDR2 YNNKEL (reference sequence). The V gene lost 0 bases and the J gene lost 3 bases, with 11 bases spanning the gap. CDR3 size: 15 residues. CDR3 protein: CASSQEVRVEETQYF. CDR3 bases: TGTGCCAGCAGCCAAGAAGTTCGGGTGGAAGAGACCCAGTACTTC.

This clonotype came up many times. J is TRBJ1-5 and V is TRBV3-1; no reliable D call. The germline V gene encodes CDR1 LGHDT and CDR2 YNNKEL (reference sequence). V was clipped by 3 bases and J by 2 bases, with 8 bases between them. CDR3 length: 14 residues. The CDR3 region is CASSHRHGNQPQHF. The CDR3 region has the DNA TGTGCCAGCAGCCACCGTCATGGCAATCAGCCCCAGCATTTT.

CDR3: CASSLSPDNTEAFF. DNA of the CDR3: TGTGCCAGCAGCCTAAGTCCAGATAACACTGAAGCTTTCTTT. The rearrangement joins TRBV7-2 to TRBJ1-1; D not certain. Per germline, CDR1 SGHTA and CDR2 FQGNSA. The CDR3 is 14 amino acids. The V gene lost 5 bases and the J gene lost 2 bases, with 12 bases spanning the gap.

On this clonotype itself: Given a much more abundant clone one base away, this may be a read error. This likely comes from a read error, as the CDR3 has no conserved phenylalanine or tryptophan at its end. This chain joins TRBV6-1 and TRBJ2-1, with 8 bases lining up with TRBD2. Germline V gives CDR1 MNHNS, CDR2 SASEGT. The CDR3 contains 15 residues. V lost 8 bases to trimming and J lost 7 bases; unmatched junction nucleotides: 13. CDR3 amino acids: CASSPHKRGRNEQFL. As DNA, the CDR3 is TGTGCCAGCTCCCCACACAAGCGGGGGAGGAATGAGCAGTTCCTC.

At least ten counts were recorded for this clonotype. This chain uses TRBV4-1 with TRBJ1-5; the D gene is possibly TRBD1 (6 bases). Trimming stripped 0 bases from V and 5 bases from J, with 14 bases between. The CDR3 extends over 16 amino acids. Germline values: CDR1 MGHRA, CDR2 YSYEKL. The CDR3 DNA sequence: TGCGCCAGCAGCCAAGAGGCAGGGGCAAGGTATCAGCCCCAGCATTTT. Protein: CASSQEAGARYQPQHF.